Given below is one T cell receptor beta chain in context. This record comes from a study of blood T cell repertoires in COVID-19. Study information: The United States, Italy and Spain were the sources of the acute and convalescent COVID-19 samples. From T cells, B-cell-depleted T cells, or PBMCs came the material, which was cDNA or gDNA.

Authors' data handling: Amplifying reference gene primers gave estimates of nucleated cell counts. The table came from immunoSEQ multiplex PCR; TCRdb's copy has only in-frame clones and leaves some out. V and J calls and clone size are given by that table; D and trimming were obtained from the DNA. The sample records 80,000 or so clones, over 80% being singletons. Sequenced material: peripheral blood. The origin of this receptor is a human donor in a cohort sampled during active COVID-19.

This CDR3 reads CASSSSGKETQYF. In DNA, the CDR3 is TGTGCCAGCAGCTCTAGCGGAAAAGAGACCCAGTACTTC. The gene calls are TRBV11-3 and TRBJ2-5; the match to TRBD2 covers 7 bases. CDR1 SGHNT and CDR2 YENEEA come from the germline V gene. This CDR3 contains 13 residues. Trimming at V came to 4 bases and at J to 3 bases, leaving 2 bases not matched to a gene.